The 29 T cell receptor beta chains below were found in one sample sequenced in a study of cytomegalovirus exposure and HLA in healthy donors. Amplification used 60 Vbeta primers and 13 Jbeta primers. Produced via immunoSEQ multiplex PCR; TCRdb's table is partial and in-frame only. The repertoire holds 90,000 to 140,000 clones, with roughly 80% as singletons. The sample was PBMCs. All receptors come from a man aged 25-45 years in good health and CMV-seropositive.

The rearrangement uses TRBV25-1 and TRBJ2-1; D is undetermined. The germline V gene encodes CDR1 MGHDK and CDR2 SYGVNS. This CDR3 is built from 15 residues. With 1 base removed from V and 6 bases from J, the gap between germline ends came to 13 bases. This CDR3 is CASSESPGSGNEQFF. For the CDR3, the DNA is TGTGCCAGCAGTGAATCCCCTGGGTCGGGCAATGAGCAGTTCTTC.

The genes are TRBV7-2 and TRBJ2-7; 7 nucleotides agree with TRBD2. V lost 5 bases and J lost 6; bases outside the gene matches: 7. There are 13 residues in the CDR3. CDR1 and CDR2 from the germline V gene are SGHTA and FQGNSA. In DNA, the CDR3 is TGTGCCAGCAGCCCCGGGACTACGGGCGAGCAGTACTTC. Translated: CASSPGTTGEQYF.

Here the CDR3 DNA reads TGCAGCGTCGCGACAGGGGACCAGCCCCAGCATTTT. Amino acids: CSVATGDQPQHF. This rearrangement joins TRBV29-1 to TRBJ1-5; 8 bases are shared with TRBD1. V shed 6 bases and J 7 bases; nucleotides not matched to a gene: 5. The CDR3 runs 12 residues. Germline V gene lookup returns CDR1 SQVTM and CDR2 ANQGSEA.

The chain carries TRBV19 and TRBJ2-6; 8 bases are shared with TRBD1. Germline V gene sequence: CDR1 LNHDA, CDR2 SQIVND (reference sequence). Trimming took 4 bases from V and 0 from J; bases not matched to a gene: 11. This CDR3 is built from 19 residues. The DNA for the CDR3 is TGTGCCAGTAGTAGGAAGGCGGGACAGGAGATCTCTGGGGCCAACGTCCTGACTTTC. Its protein is CASSRKAGQEISGANVLTF.

The genes are TRBV11-2 and TRBJ1-1, with TRBD1 matching 8 bases. Germline assignment: CDR1 SGHAT and CDR2 FQNNGV. V lost 5 bases to trimming and J lost 7 bases; unmatched junction nucleotides: 6. The length of the CDR3 is 13 residues. CDR3 DNA: TGTGCCAGCAGCCCCGGACAGGGAGATGAAGCTTTCTTT. This codes for CASSPGQGDEAFF.

This clone was counted only a few times. The J gene is TRBJ2-7, the V gene TRBV6-6, with D possibly being TRBD1 (5 bases). Trimming removed 2 bases from V and 2 bases from J, with 7 bases in between. Germline CDR1 and CDR2: MNHNY and SVGAGI (reference sequence). This CDR3 comprises 13 residues. In DNA, the CDR3 is TGTGCCAGCAGTTACGACAGTACCTACGAGCAGTACTTC. It codes for CASSYDSTYEQYF.

This clone has just one count. The J gene is TRBJ2-7, the V gene TRBV11-3, with D possibly being TRBD1 (5 bases). V was clipped by 5 bases and J by 2 bases, with 13 bases between them. Germline assignment: CDR1 SGHNT and CDR2 YENEEA. CDR3 length: 14 amino acids. The CDR3 bases are TGTGCCAGCAGCCGGGCAGGGCAAACCTACGAGCAGTACTTC. It encodes CASSRAGQTYEQYF.

V gene TRBV9 combines with J gene TRBJ2-7, with D maybe TRBD1 (5 bases). Trimming pared 1 base from V and 0 bases from J, leaving 11 bases between. CDR1 is SGDLS, CDR2 YYNGEE, per germline. This CDR3 region has 15 residues. CDR3 sequence reads: CASSVMAGNSYEQYF. In DNA form, the CDR3 reads TGTGCCAGCAGCGTAATGGCAGGGAACTCCTACGAGCAGTACTTC.

Concerning this clone itself: The junction and the germline gene differ at one end; a read error may be behind it. The chain combines TRBV29-1 with TRBJ2-7, with D maybe TRBD1 (6 bases). The CDR3 contains 15 residues. Germline CDR1 reads SQVTM; CDR2 reads ANQGSEA. The CDR3 coding sequence is TGCAGCGTTGAGGGCGCCGGGACAAGTTCCTACGAGCAGTGCTTC. It is translated as CSVEGAGTSSYEQCF.

The chain couples TRBV5-1 to TRBJ1-1; D is undetermined. Trimming removed 0 bases from V and 5 bases from J, with 11 bases in between. The CDR3 has 14 amino acids. Looked up from germline, CDR1 is SGHRS and CDR2 is YFSETQ. The CDR3 loop is CASSLGPGGTEAFF. In DNA, the CDR3 is TGCGCCAGCAGCTTGGGACCCGGAGGGACTGAAGCTTTCTTT.

Remarks on this clone: Other DNA variants within this sample encode the same CDR3. The genes are TRBV5-1 and TRBJ2-5; tentative D call: TRBD2 (7 bases). The V end was cut by 5 bases, the J end by 3 bases, with 11 bases between. There are 13 residues in the CDR3. Germline CDR1 reads SGHRS; CDR2 reads YFSETQ. Here the CDR3 DNA reads TGCGCCAGCAGTTTAGGGGGGGAAGAGACCCAGTACTTC. Translated, it gives CASSLGGEETQYF.

The V gene is TRBV14, the J gene TRBJ2-5; D is perhaps TRBD2 (6 bases). This CDR3 contains 13 residues. V was pared by 1 base and J by 5 bases, with 8 bases between. CDR1 is SGHDN, CDR2 FVKESK, per germline. This CDR3 reads CASSQGTIETQYF. CDR3 sequence (DNA): TGTGCCAGCAGCCAAGGGACTATCGAGACCCAGTACTTC.

The CDR3 DNA reads TGTGCCAGCAGCCTCGGAGAGGGAAACACCATATATTTT. Residues: CASSLGEGNTIYF. The gene calls are TRBV7-9 and TRBJ1-3; D call uncertain. CDR1 SEHNR and CDR2 FQNEAQ come from the germline V gene (reference sequence). With 5 bases removed from V and 4 bases from J, the gap between germline ends came to 9 bases. The CDR3 loop spans 13 amino acids.

The J gene is TRBJ2-2, the V gene TRBV9; maybe TRBD2 (6 bases). The CDR3 spans 16 residues. Germline CDR1 reads SGDLS; CDR2 reads YYNGEE. The germline V and J ends were trimmed by 0 bases and 0 bases, with 9 bases remaining between them. The CDR3 reads CASSVGGGTNTGELFF. CDR3 DNA: TGTGCCAGCAGCGTAGGTGGGGGGACGAACACCGGGGAGCTGTTTTTT.

Only one count was recorded for this clone. The V call is TRBV6-1, the J call TRBJ2-1; no clear D. Germline values: CDR1 MNHNS, CDR2 SASEGT. V was pared by 7 bases and J by 5 bases, with 15 bases between. The CDR3 has 14 residues. As DNA, the CDR3 is TGTGCCAGCACAAGGCTGGGCCTTAACAATGAGCAGTTCTTC. It encodes CASTRLGLNNEQFF.

As to this clone: The sample has other DNA sequences that encode this CDR3 too. This rearrangement joins TRBV5-1 to TRBJ2-3; 10 nucleotides line up with TRBD1. The germline V gene has CDR1 SGHRS and CDR2 YFSETQ. This CDR3 is built from 16 residues. With 0 bases clipped from V and 2 bases from J, the junction kept 3 bases outside the gene matches. This CDR3 is CASSLGQGAPTDTQYF. The CDR3 coding sequence is TGCGCCAGCAGCTTGGGACAGGGGGCTCCCACAGATACGCAGTATTTT.

The rearrangement uses TRBV6-5 and TRBJ1-5; maybe TRBD1 (5 bases). V shed 4 bases and J shed 6 bases, with 7 bases lying between them. The CDR3 totals 12 residues. Germline CDR1 and CDR2: MNHEY and SVGAGI. The CDR3 nucleotides read TGTGCCAGCAGTTTCCAGGGTCAGCCCCAGCATTTT. As protein: CASSFQGQPQHF.

The chain is built from TRBV21-1 and TRBJ2-1; the D call TRBD2 from the table was never checked on the DNA. TRBV21-1 is designated a pseudogene. The CDR3 runs 14 residues. The CDR3 region has the DNA TGTGCCAGCAGTCCCAAGCCCCCCCCTTACGAGCAGTTCTTC. Translation: CASSPKPPPYEQFF.

V and J are TRBV6-6 and TRBJ1-6; no reliable D call. The CDR3 is 13 amino acids. Germline assignment: CDR1 MNHNY and CDR2 SVGAGI (reference sequence). V was shortened by 5 bases and J by 10 bases, with 12 bases between the two germline ends. CDR3 nucleotides: TGTGCCAGCAGTCCCGGCGGGGAATCACCCCTCCACTTT. Its protein product is CASSPGGESPLHF.

In DNA, the CDR3 is TGTGCCAGCAGCTTTGGTGCCGGGTCCTATGGCTACACCTTC. Residues: CASSFGAGSYGYTF. The rearrangement joins TRBV5-5 to TRBJ1-2, with D unresolved. The CDR3 spans 14 residues. Germline lookup yields CDR1 SGHKS and CDR2 YYEKEE (reference sequence). V was clipped by 2 bases and J by 4 bases, with 12 bases between them.

This sequence joins TRBV13 and TRBJ2-1; 10 nucleotides agree with TRBD2. The V gene end was trimmed by 4 bases and the J gene end by 10 bases; junction bases not matched to a gene: 7. The V gene's germline CDR1 is PRHDT and CDR2 FYEKMQ (reference sequence). The CDR3 totals 14 residues. The CDR3 sequence: CASSSTAGGREQFF. The CDR3 DNA sequence: TGTGCCAGCAGCTCAACAGCGGGGGGGCGAGAGCAGTTCTTC.

The chain recombines TRBV7-8 with TRBJ2-7, with 10 bases lining up with TRBD1. The CDR3 runs 15 residues. Trimming took 0 bases from V and 3 from J; bases not matched to a gene: 2. Germline V gives CDR1 SGHVS, CDR2 FQNEAQ. The CDR3 loop reads CASSLAGTGDYEQYF. The CDR3 DNA sequence: TGTGCCAGCAGCTTAGCAGGGACAGGGGACTACGAGCAGTACTTC.

CDR3 in amino acids: CASSGTGGFQNIQYF. DNA for the CDR3: TGTGCCAGCAGTGGGACAGGGGGCTTTCAAAACATTCAGTACTTC. The rearrangement uses TRBV2 and TRBJ2-4, with 11 bases lining up with TRBD1. The V gene end was trimmed by 4 bases and the J gene end by 5 bases; junction bases not matched to a gene: 4. The germline V gene encodes CDR1 SNHLY and CDR2 FYNNEI. There are 15 residues in the CDR3.

The CDR3 here is CASSQGANTEAFF. CDR3 DNA: TGCGCCAGCAGCCAAGGGGCGAACACTGAAGCTTTCTTT. The chain uses TRBV5-1 and TRBJ1-1, with D possibly being TRBD1 (5 bases). Trimming removed 4 bases at V and 1 base at J, with 8 bases between. CDR3 size: 13 residues. The germline CDR1 and CDR2 sequences are SGHRS and YFSETQ.

This rearrangement joins TRBV5-6 to TRBJ2-5, with TRBD2 matching over 7 bases. CDR3 size: 14 residues. The V gene end was trimmed by 2 bases and the J gene end by 5 bases; junction bases not matched to a gene: 6. Per germline, CDR1 SGHDT and CDR2 YYEEEE. The CDR3 bases are TGTGCCAGCAGCTTTTACGGGGGGATCGAGACCCAGTACTTC. Protein product: CASSFYGGIETQYF.

This chain links TRBV6-1 with TRBJ2-3; the match to TRBD2 covers 10 bases. V lost 8 bases, J lost 5 bases, and 7 bases stayed unmatched. CDR1 is MNHNS and CDR2 is SASEGT in the germline V gene. This CDR3 is 14 amino acids long. Here the CDR3 reads CASSGTSDGDTQYF. The CDR3 bases are TGTGCCAGCTCTGGGACTAGCGATGGAGATACGCAGTATTTT.

The CDR3 DNA reads TGTGCCAGCAGCTTACAATATACGCAGTATTTT. Protein sequence: CASSLQYTQYF. This rearrangement joins TRBV11-2 to TRBJ2-3; the D is unclear. Trimming left V 2 bases short and J 7 bases short, with 4 bases between. The CDR3 consists of 11 residues. Germline V gene data show CDR1 as SGHAT and CDR2 as FQNNGV.

The chain uses TRBV5-6 and TRBJ2-4; TRBD2 agrees at 12 bases. The J segment lost 0 bases and the V segment lost 4 bases, leaving 8 bases of the junction unmatched. Germline V gene data show CDR1 as SGHDT and CDR2 as YYEEEE. The CDR3 runs 18 residues. The DNA for the CDR3 is TGTGCCAGCAGCAACCTAGCGGGGGGGCCCCAAGCCAAAAACATTCAGTACTTC. Amino acid sequence: CASSNLAGGPQAKNIQYF. Together with reference TRBV5-6 and TRBJ2-4, the CDR3 gives the full variable domain: DAGVTQSPTHLIKTRGQQVTLRCSPKSGHDTVSWYQQALGQGPQFIFQYYEEEERQRGNFPDRFSGHQFPNYSSELNVNALLLGDSALYLCASSNLAGGPQAKNIQYFGAGTRLSVL.

The V call is TRBV5-1, the J call TRBJ2-1, with D possibly being TRBD2 (5 bases). Germline assignment: CDR1 SGHRS and CDR2 YFSETQ. V lost 0 bases and J 5 bases, leaving 15 bases between the germline ends. This CDR3 has 16 amino acids. The CDR3 is CASSLDAASQNNEQFF. The CDR3 DNA reads as TGCGCCAGCAGCTTGGACGCGGCTAGCCAAAACAATGAGCAGTTCTTC.